The clone carrying this T cell receptor beta chain occurred a few times. Its antigen is currently unknown. Using its own MiXCR run on the 5' RACE reads, TCRdb lists one record per CDR3 protein. Seen here are about 530,000 distinct CDR3 sequences, under 25% observed once, and the top ten hold approximately 0.52%. V was cut by 6 bases and J by 0 bases, with 8 bases left in between. The CDR3 covers 14 residues. This record comes from a study of identical twins. Study observations and caveats: For out-of-frame beta sequences, excess twin sharing was weaker. Out-of-frame alpha sequences shared between twins exhibited an excess of low generation probability.

These data also formed part of another study, on yellow fever vaccine responses in identical twins.

The TCR originated in a woman aged 18-29 years in good health. Sequencing was performed on CD4+ T cells sorted from blood. This rearrangement joins TRBV12-3 or TRBV12-4 to TRBJ1-4; D perhaps matches TRBD1 (6 bases). CDR3: CASRPGATNEKLFF. Here the CDR3 DNA reads TGTGCCAGCAGGCCAGGGGCAACTAATGAAAAACTGTTTTTT.